These 4 T cell receptor beta chains were sequenced from one sample in a study of a mutant IDH1 vaccine in newly diagnosed glioma (dated by TCRdb to the early 2020s). Library method: the immunoSEQ multiplex PCR assay. TCRdb carries this immuneACCESS record with in-frame sequences only. Its versions omit some clonotypes, under half of them owing to an unresolved V gene in the studies checked, with the rest unexplained. Counted in this sample were about 38,000 clones; roughly 80% of them appeared once. 9% to 14% of the sample belongs to the ten largest clones. The time point label, read with the paper, signifies: week 5, during vaccination. Every vaccine dose consisted of 300 ug of a 20-mer mutant IDH1 peptide in Montanide, administered subcutaneously together with topical imiquimod. The antigens of these receptors remain unknown. Sample: PBMCs, taken from a glioma patient whose treatment included an IDH1 peptide vaccine. The receptors were gathered from a man aged 50-60 years with glioma.

This clone occurred once. This chain connects TRBV2 to TRBJ1-2, with D perhaps matching TRBD1 (5 bases). Deletions cut 8 bases from V and 4 bases from J, with 14 bases between. CDR1 and CDR2 from the germline V gene are SNHLY and FYNNEI. The CDR3 runs 13 residues. The CDR3 DNA sequence: TGTGCCAGCCCATTTGGGGGAACCTATGGCTACACCTTC. Its translation: CASPFGGTYGYTF.

The gene calls are TRBV19 and TRBJ2-7, with TRBD1 identical over 7 bases. Germline values: CDR1 LNHDA, CDR2 SQIVND (reference sequence). The CDR3 is 12 amino acids. The junction had 4 bases not matched to a gene; V was cut back by 5 bases and J by 6 bases. The CDR3 nucleotides read TGTGCCAGTAGTTTCACAGGGGCCGAGCAGTACTTC. Its protein product is CASSFTGAEQYF.

This chain links TRBV4-1 with TRBJ1-4; D gene ambiguous. CDR3 size: 11 residues. CDR1 is MGHRA, CDR2 YSYEKL, per germline. V lost 0 bases and J 14 bases, leaving 7 bases between the germline ends. CDR3 residues: CASSQERRLFF. CDR3 coding DNA: TGCGCCAGCAGCCAAGAAAGGCGGCTGTTTTTT.

This clone has only a few counts. The V and J genes are TRBV2 and TRBJ1-6; D uncertain. From germline, CDR1 is SNHLY and CDR2 FYNNEI. V was pared by 7 bases and J by 7 bases, with 14 bases between. The CDR3 spans 14 residues. CDR3 sequence: CASNEVGRNSPLHF. In DNA, the CDR3 is TGTGCCAGCAACGAGGTGGGCAGGAATTCACCCCTCCACTTT.